Listed below are T cell receptor beta chains from one sample, sequenced in a study of blood T cells in healthy people across ages. TCRdb recomputed calls from the 5' RACE reads with MiXCR, one row per CDR3 protein. The sample shows hundreds of thousands of distinct CDR3 sequences, around three fifths of them seen only once. The sequenced sample was blood. Source of these receptors: a man aged 40-50 years in good health. Both conserved end residues are part of each CDR3. The D gene is left open where the match is weak. Clone size is shown for a subset of rows, as once, few, many or a class of expanded clone.

size	V	D	J	CDR3	DNA
few	TRBV7-2	TRBD1	TRBJ2-3	CASRRQGASDTQYF	TGTGCCAGCAGGCGACAGGGGGCATCAGATACGCAGTATTTT
.	TRBV7-3	.	TRBJ1-2	CASSLNDRSFYGYTF	TGTGCCAGCAGCTTAAATGACAGGAGCTTCTATGGCTACACCTTC
.	TRBV9	.	TRBJ2-3	CASSVDEGSSTDTQYF	TGTGCCAGCAGCGTAGATGAAGGAAGTAGCACAGATACGCAGTATTTT
.	TRBV7-2	.	TRBJ1-5	CASSFLRNSNQPQHF	TGTGCCAGCAGCTTCTTGAGAAATAGCAATCAGCCCCAGCATTTT
.	TRBV24-1	TRBD1	TRBJ2-3	CATSDPTFGGQGGTDTQYF	TGTGCCACCAGTGACCCCACATTCGGGGGACAGGGTGGGACAGATACGCAGTATTTT
.	TRBV9	.	TRBJ1-6	CASSVGGPPYTNSLLHF	TGTGCCAGCAGCGTAGGGGGGCCGCCGTACACAAATTCACTCCTCCACTTT
.	TRBV6-2/TRBV6-3	.	TRBJ2-3	CASSKSYGDTQYF	TGTGCCAGCAGTAAAAGCTATGGAGATACGCAGTATTTT
.	TRBV7-2	.	TRBJ1-4	CASSLDQRTNEKLFF	TGTGCCAGCAGCTTAGATCAGAGAACTAATGAAAAACTGTTTTTT
.	TRBV15	TRBD2	TRBJ2-5	CATSPRLAGGGETQYF	TGTGCCACCAGCCCGAGACTAGCGGGAGGAGGGGAGACCCAGTACTTC
few	TRBV5-1	.	TRBJ1-2	CASSLNRDHGYTF	TGCGCCAGCAGCTTGAACAGGGATCATGGCTACACCTTC
.	TRBV6-4	TRBD2	TRBJ2-1	CASSAASGAAYNEQFF	TGTGCCAGCAGTGCCGCTAGCGGAGCCGCCTACAATGAGCAGTTCTTC
.	TRBV7-8	.	TRBJ1-2	CASSISGLSYGYTF	TGTGCCAGCAGCATTAGCGGGCTCTCCTATGGCTACACCTTC
.	TRBV7-9	.	TRBJ1-5	CASSSGGDYSNQPQHF	TGTGCCAGCAGCTCCGGGGGAGATTATAGCAATCAGCCCCAGCATTTT
few	TRBV5-6	.	TRBJ2-7	CASSLGTLYEQYF	TGTGCCAGCAGCCTGGGAACCCTCTACGAGCAGTACTTC
.	TRBV6-6	TRBD2	TRBJ2-1	CASSLAGTSGSNEQFF	TGTGCCAGCAGTCTCGCGGGGACTAGCGGGAGTAATGAGCAGTTCTTC
.	TRBV11-3	.	TRBJ2-3	CASSPRRQGLITDTQYF	TGTGCCAGCAGCCCTCGTCGGCAGGGCCTGATCACAGATACGCAGTATTTT
many	TRBV3-1	TRBD2	TRBJ2-7	CASSQVGGRSEQYF	TGTGCCAGCAGCCAGGTCGGCGGGAGATCCGAGCAGTACTTC
few	TRBV7-2	.	TRBJ1-2	CASSLGGDVYGYTF	TGTGCCAGCAGCTTAGGAGGGGATGTCTATGGCTACACCTTC
.	TRBV10-3	TRBD2	TRBJ2-3	CAISEPRLAGRGTDTQYF	TGTGCCATCAGTGAGCCTAGACTAGCGGGACGAGGAACAGATACGCAGTATTTT
.	TRBV7-2	.	TRBJ2-4	CASSPGAVAKNIQYF	TGTGCCAGCAGCCCAGGTGCGGTAGCCAAAAACATTCAGTACTTC
.	TRBV5-1	.	TRBJ2-3	CASRTLGEYTQYF	TGCGCCAGCAGAACGCTAGGGGAGTATACGCAGTATTTT
many	TRBV29-1	.	TRBJ2-1	CSAAGSLFNEQFF	TGCAGCGCCGCCGGGAGTCTCTTCAATGAGCAGTTCTTC
.	TRBV12-3/TRBV12-4	.	TRBJ2-5	CASTPDSKGGETQYF	TGTGCCAGCACCCCCGATTCCAAGGGGGGGGAGACCCAGTACTTC
many	TRBV6-6	.	TRBJ2-1	CASSYSGLRGVYNEQFF	TGTGCCAGCAGTTACTCAGGTCTTCGAGGGGTTTACAATGAGCAGTTCTTC
.	TRBV6-2/TRBV6-3	.	TRBJ2-1	CASSLVGSWTEQFF	TGTGCCAGCAGTTTAGTCGGGAGTTGGACTGAGCAGTTCTTC
.	TRBV29-1	.	TRBJ2-7	CSVFLGEQYF	TGCAGCGTCTTCCTGGGAGAGCAGTACTTC
.	TRBV20-1	.	TRBJ2-5	CSAREGGDVETQYF	TGCAGTGCTAGAGAGGGGGGCGACGTGGAGACCCAGTACTTC
.	TRBV28	TRBD1	TRBJ2-7	CASSFPGQGTFYEQYF	TGTGCCAGCAGTTTTCCGGGACAGGGTACTTTCTACGAGCAGTACTTC
.	TRBV20-1	.	TRBJ1-4	CSAKAGDLRGEKLFF	TGCAGTGCTAAAGCCGGGGACTTGAGGGGGGAAAAACTGTTTTTT
.	TRBV14	TRBD2	TRBJ2-4	CASSQARGSGNIQYF	TGTGCCAGCAGCCAAGCTCGCGGGAGTGGTAACATTCAGTACTTC
once	TRBV20-1	TRBD2	TRBJ2-7	CSARDQGLAAHPYEQYF	TGCAGTGCTAGAGATCAGGGACTAGCGGCCCACCCCTACGAGCAGTACTTC
few	TRBV20-1	.	TRBJ2-5	CSARGTQVGETQYF	TGCAGTGCTAGAGGGACACAGGTTGGAGAGACCCAGTACTTC
once	TRBV3-1	.	TRBJ1-2	CASSQVRSYGYTF	TGTGCCAGCAGCCAAGTCAGGAGCTATGGCTACACCTTC
many	TRBV29-1	.	TRBJ2-1	CSVVSSYNEQFF	TGCAGCGTTGTTAGCTCCTACAATGAGCAGTTCTTC
.	TRBV7-2	.	TRBJ1-5	CASSVQGLEPQHF	TGTGCCAGCAGCGTCCAGGGTTTGGAGCCCCAGCATTTT